This T cell receptor beta chain was identified during a study of molecular identifiers for immune sequencing clone quantification (dated by TCRdb to the late 2010s). Study-wide context: In a replicate experiment, RNA from roughly 21,000 or 96,000 naive CD8 T cells was split into five aliquots, four of which were sequenced. CD8 T cells were used in a methods study to benchmark molecular-identifier clustering-based TCR repertoire sequencing (MIDCIRS) and TCR RNA copy counting.

Overall results and qualifications from the work: A single cell's worth of spiked-in Jurkat TCR RNA was reported detectable even among 850,000 to 1,000,000 naive CD8 T cells. When barcode sub-clustering was not used, chimeric consensus sequences inflated TCR diversity, with chimeras reaching as high as 47%. Modeling estimated about 2.8 recovered TCR RNA copies per cell, compared with about ten by digital PCR, which implies 30% to 35% capture efficiency. Naive libraries contained spiked-in Jurkat TCR RNA (roughly ten copies' worth), which is not part of the donor repertoire. In CMV-specific effector cells, over 99% of molecules were held by clones above 20 RNA copies, whereas under 1% of molecules were held by such clones in naive cells. Identical TCR molecules sharing a barcode could cause highly expanded clone sizes to be underestimated.

This clonotype was seen many times. Its specific antigen is unknown. Qualities for individual bases were not recorded, and no much larger clone is one base off. The library came from PCR. Instrument used: Illumina HiSeq 4000. Bulk TCR libraries were generated as previously described, with the TCR primers listed in Table S5 used. The Qiagen AllPrep DNA/RNA kit was used to purify total RNA. Before analysis, reads from multiple sequencing runs of one library were combined. Per the source publication's procedure: Reads were retained only if the reads had an exact TCR constant sequence, and the retained reads were trimmed to 150 nt and grouped according to their 12-nt molecular barcodes. Within each barcode group, reads were sub-clustered at a 15% Levenshtein threshold, and quality-weighted consensus sequences were built per RNA molecule. Non-functional sequences were excluded, and lower-count sequences lying one edit away from another sequence were also excluded. On the basis of fitting two negative binomial distributions, barcode sub-clusters with fewer than 20% of the maximum read count were discarded. TCRdb reanalyzed the raw reads on its own, using fastp at Q25 for trimming and MiXCR for clone calling, and kept in-frame beta chains. Under each unique CDR3 protein, matching rows form one entry showing the most common genes and DNA. It is TCRdb's table, rather than the study itself, that gives the V and J calls and clone size. The sample table contains approximately 550,000 distinct CDR3 sequences; only one count was recorded for about a fifth of them. 0.7% to 0.95% of the sample goes to the ten largest clones.

V is cut by 2 bases and J by 5 bases, and the space between the germline ends is 14 bases. Taken from cysteine to phenylalanine, the CDR3 has 15 residues. Only the CDR3 part of the read is kept: 45 bases, read in frame from the first base. The germline V gene yields MNHEY for CDR1 and SVGAGI for CDR2. Libraries of naive CD8 T cells were built from anywhere between roughly 17,000 and 1,000,000 sorted cells, with 10%, 30% or 50% of the purified RNA used. Naive CD8 T cells were FACS-sorted as CD8+CD4-CCR7+CD45RA+ on a BD FACSAria II into RLT Plus buffer. Detection sensitivity was tested by spiking Jurkat RNA equal to over 8 TCR copies' worth into samples containing about 17,000-1,000,000 naive CD8 T cells. CD8 T cells were enriched with RosetteSep CD8+ T Cell Enrichment Cocktail and Ficoll-Paque, followed by ACK red cell lysis.

The chain was built from TRBV6-5 and TRBJ2-3, with the identity of the D gene unclear. The specimen was naive CD8+ T cells from blood, with Jurkat cell RNA spiked in. The intended sense of this specimen's cell subset or site label: FACS-sorted CD8+CD4-CCR7+CD45RA+ naive T cells. This receptor was identified in a human donor in good health. Some libraries in this study had Jurkat cell RNA spiked in. The DNA sequence follows: TGTGCCAGCAGTTACGATAGATTAGCAATAGATACGCAGTATTTT. Its amino acids are CASSYDRLAIDTQYF.